These 18 T cell receptor beta chains were sequenced from one sample in a study of T cells in Graves' hyperthyroidism and ophthalmopathy. RNA transcripts provided the source from which TCR beta CDR3 regions were amplified. Using the HTBI primer set, a first-round RT-PCR was run on the TCR CDR3. TCRdb called the multiplex PCR reads again in MiXCR, with one record for every CDR3 protein. The table shows about 380,000 distinct CDR3 sequences, with about 15% occurring only once. Sequenced material: blood. These receptors originate from a woman between 55 and 75 years old with Graves' hyperthyroidism.

This clonotype was counted at least ten times. The CDR3 reads CATEDRRTYEQYF. CDR3 sequence (DNA): TGTGCCACCGAGGACAGGCGAACCTACGAGCAGTACTTC. The chain joins TRBV11-3 to TRBJ2-7; TRBD1 agrees at 7 bases. V was clipped by 10 bases and J by 2 bases; unmatched bases: 8. From germline, CDR1 is SGHNT and CDR2 YENEEA. This CDR3 has 13 amino acids.

Many counts were recorded for this clonotype. The rearrangement joins TRBV28 to TRBJ1-5, with 8 bases identical to TRBD1. The germline V gene has CDR1 MDHEN and CDR2 SYDVKM. The CDR3 totals 20 residues. V gave up 7 bases and J gave up 0 bases; unmatched junction bases: 20. The CDR3 sequence: CASTIEGGGTGGSSNQPQHF. CDR3 coding DNA: TGTGCCAGCACCATTGAAGGAGGGGGCACAGGGGGTTCTAGCAATCAGCCCCAGCATTTT.

The sample holds a few counts of this clonotype. The gene calls are TRBV11-2 and TRBJ1-1; no clear D. V gave up 5 bases and J gave up 0 bases, with 7 bases separating them. Germline CDR1 SGHAT, CDR2 FQNNGV. This CDR3 is 13 amino acids long. As DNA, the CDR3 is TGTGCCAGCAGCATAACAATGAACACTGAAGCTTTCTTT. Translation: CASSITMNTEAFF.

This chain links TRBV6-2 or TRBV6-3 with TRBJ1-1; TRBD1 aligns across 8 bases. The CDR3 extends over 12 amino acids. Germline values: CDR1 MNHEY, CDR2 SVGEGT. The J segment lost 5 bases and the V segment lost 7 bases, leaving 3 bases of the junction unmatched. This CDR3 reads CASTTGETEAFF. The CDR3 region has the DNA TGTGCCAGCACGACAGGGGAGACTGAAGCTTTCTTT.

The chain combines TRBV6-1 with TRBJ2-5; D is uncertain. The CDR3 runs 20 residues. Trimming removed 7 bases from V and 1 base from J, with 31 bases in between. Germline-derived CDR1 and CDR2 are MNHNS and SASEGT. The CDR3 reads CASNPPVRMPTPRAQETQYF. CDR3 bases: TGTGCCAGCAACCCGCCGGTTCGGATGCCTACACCCCGAGCCCAAGAGACCCAGTACTTC.

This clonotype was seen ten or more times. The chain combines TRBV7-9 with TRBJ2-2; 13 positions agree with TRBD2. The germline gives CDR1 SEHNR, CDR2 FQNEAQ (reference sequence). The CDR3 is made up of 16 amino acids. V was pared by 6 bases and J by 7 bases, with 8 bases of the junction left unmatched. The CDR3 DNA reads TGTGCCAGCAGACCTGGGACTAGCGGGAACGGCGGGGAGCTGTTTTTT. Translation gives CASRPGTSGNGGELFF.

This clonotype was found many times. The chain has TRBV2 and TRBJ2-7; TRBD2 matches at 7 bases. The CDR3 is 12 amino acids. The germline gives CDR1 SNHLY, CDR2 FYNNEI. V shed 7 bases and J 6 bases; nucleotides not matched to a gene: 6. CDR3 nucleotides: TGTGCCAGCATGAGGCGGGAGCTCGAGCAGTACTTC. Translated: CASMRRELEQYF. The whole variable domain, filled in from reference TRBV2 and TRBJ2-7, reads EPEVTQTPSHQVTQMGQEVILRCVPISNHLYFYWYRQILGQKVEFLVSFYNNEISEKSEIFDDQFSVERPDGSNFTLKIRSTKLEDSAMYFCASMRRELEQYFGPGTRLTVT.

J is TRBJ2-3 and V is TRBV20-1; 7 bases are a match to TRBD2. The V gene end was trimmed by 0 bases and the J gene end by 4 bases; junction bases not matched to a gene: 10. In germline, CDR1 is DFQATT, CDR2 SNEGSKA (reference sequence). The CDR3 totals 16 residues. The CDR3 loop is CSARDRASGIPDTQYF. The CDR3 DNA reads TGCAGTGCTAGAGATCGGGCTAGCGGCATCCCAGATACGCAGTATTTT.

In the case of this clonotype: One end of the junction does not line up with germline, which may come from a read error. This chain uses TRBV7-7 with TRBJ2-2; D gene uncertain. From germline, CDR1 is SSHAT and CDR2 FNYEAQ (reference sequence). The CDR3 has 13 residues. CDR3 protein: CASSPDETGELFF. The CDR3 DNA is TGTGCTAGCAGCCCAGATGAAACCGGGGAGCTGTTTTTT.

This clonotype was recorded a few times. The gene calls are TRBV13 and TRBJ1-2; D ambiguous. The CDR3 consists of 15 residues. Trimming left V 5 bases short and J 4 bases short, with 17 bases between. Germline V gene lookup returns CDR1 PRHDT and CDR2 FYEKMQ (reference sequence). CDR3 nucleotides: TGTGCCAGCAGCCGTTGCTTTTCTTGCGGCTATGGCTACACCTTC. Translating it yields CASSRCFSCGYGYTF.

This clonotype was observed many times. The chain is built from TRBV5-4 and TRBJ1-5; perhaps TRBD1 as D (6 bases). There are 15 residues in the CDR3. V was cut by 0 bases and J by 5 bases, with 12 bases left in between. Germline-derived CDR1 and CDR2 are SGHNT and YYREEE (reference sequence). The CDR3 region is CASSLGPGQYQPQHF. The CDR3 DNA sequence: TGTGCCAGCAGCTTGGGACCAGGACAGTATCAGCCCCAGCATTTT.

This clonotype was observed many times. V usage is TRBV12-3 or TRBV12-4 and J usage is TRBJ2-7; 8 bases map to TRBD1. The CDR3 is made up of 16 amino acids. The J segment lost 3 bases and the V segment lost 6 bases, leaving 13 bases of the junction unmatched. CDR3 sequence (DNA): TGTGCCAGCAGATCCGGGACAGGCAACCCTTTCTACGAGCAGTACTTC. Its translation: CASRSGTGNPFYEQYF.

This clonotype was observed at least ten times. The chain uses TRBV6-2 or TRBV6-3 and TRBJ1-1; 11 bases are a match to TRBD1. The CDR3 is 13 residues long. The junction had 6 bases not matched to a gene; V was cut back by 5 bases and J by 10 bases. Germline V gene sequence: CDR1 MNHEY, CDR2 SVGEGT. The CDR3 is CASSNRDRGTAFF. CDR3 DNA: TGTGCCAGCAGTAACCGGGACAGGGGGACAGCTTTCTTT.

This clonotype was detected ten times or more. This rearrangement joins TRBV7-2 to TRBJ2-3; a weak D match, TRBD2 (6 bases). Germline loops: CDR1 SGHTA, CDR2 FQGNSA. V was trimmed by 2 bases and J by 12 bases, leaving 12 bases between them. The CDR3 is 12 residues long. As DNA, the CDR3 is TGTGCCAGCAGCTTATTTGCGGGAAGTCAGTATTTT. Amino acids: CASSLFAGSQYF.

The sample holds many counts of this clonotype. V usage is TRBV11-3 and J usage is TRBJ1-1; no clear D. The CDR3 is 13 residues long. V lost 5 bases and J 2 bases, leaving 9 bases between the germline ends. Looked up from germline, CDR1 is SGHNT and CDR2 is YENEEA. CDR3 amino acids: CASSPWQNTEAFF. The CDR3 DNA reads as TGTGCCAGCAGCCCCTGGCAAAACACTGAAGCTTTCTTT. The full variable domain, with the rest looked up from reference TRBV11-3 and TRBJ1-1, is EAGVVQSPRYKIIEKKQPVAFWCNPISGHNTLYWYLQNLGQGPELLIRYENEEAVDDSQLPKDRFSAERLKGVDSTLKIQPAELGDSAVYLCASSPWQNTEAFFGQGTRLTVV.

In this sample, this clonotype turned up a few times. The chain is built from TRBV6-6 and TRBJ2-1; maybe TRBD2 (5 bases). CDR3 length: 16 residues. The V gene's germline CDR1 is MNHNY and CDR2 SVGAGI (reference sequence). The V gene lost 2 bases and the J gene lost 0 bases, with 11 bases spanning the gap. DNA of the CDR3: TGTGCCAGCAGTTACCTAACGGGGTCCTCCTACAATGAGCAGTTCTTC. Encoded protein: CASSYLTGSSYNEQFF.

V is TRBV6-1 and J is TRBJ2-3; no firm D call. Looked up from germline, CDR1 is MNHNS and CDR2 is SASEGT. The CDR3 consists of 13 residues. V was clipped by 6 bases and J by 6 bases, with 13 bases between them. CDR3 sequence: CASSRLSSDTQYF. Here the CDR3 DNA reads TGTGCCAGCAGCCGACTTTCCTCCGATACGCAGTATTTT.

The sample holds many counts of this clonotype. V is TRBV7-2 and J is TRBJ2-1; possible D gene TRBD2, 6 bases. Looked up from germline, CDR1 is SGHTA and CDR2 is FQGNSA. The CDR3 sequence is 15 residues long. V was cut by 0 bases and J by 3 bases, with 9 bases left in between. This chain's CDR3 is CASSLAGTYYNEQFF. The CDR3 region has the DNA TGTGCCAGCAGCTTAGCGGGGACTTACTACAATGAGCAGTTCTTC.